The present TCR beta chain was sequenced within a study of blood T cells in healthy people across ages. Study as a whole: About one barcoded beta molecule per two T cells was the capture yield of template switching.

Notes on the study in general: It was the long-lived donors that had more naive CD4+ cells and higher diversity than aged donors.

The authors ran a second PCR of about 6 to 11 cycles using a sample-barcoded 5' primer and a J-beta primer mix. TCRdb re-derived calls from the 5' RACE reads in MiXCR, one entry per CDR3 protein. In the table there are about 1.8 million distinct CDR3 sequences, 40% to 55% of which are singletons. As to this clonotype: The antigen is unknown.

This CDR3 has 15 amino acids. The germline V gene has CDR1 SGHTA and CDR2 FQGNSA. The junction had 11 bases not matched to a gene; V was cut back by 5 bases and J by 7 bases. The sample taken for sequencing was blood. V is TRBV7-2 and J is TRBJ1-5, with 7 bases identical to TRBD1. The source is a woman aged 35 to 49 in good health. CDR3 region: CASSAKKGAGQPQHF. CDR3 sequence (DNA): TGTGCCAGCAGCGCCAAGAAGGGGGCTGGGCAGCCCCAGCATTTT.